The 13 T cell receptor beta chains below all came from one sample that was sequenced in a study of graft-versus-host responses after intestinal transplantation. The antigens these receptors bind are not known. The assay was immunoSEQ multiplex PCR, and TCRdb's table has in-frame clones only and misses some. This sample has tens of thousands of clones, with 65% to 85% found just once. The material sequenced was unstimulated CD4+ T cells sorted from spleen or lymph node cells, taken before transplant. These receptor sequences come from a human donor who was the organ donor for an intestinal transplant.

CDR3 DNA: TGTGCCAGCAGTTCACCGGGACTTCTGGGGTCCTACGAGCAGTACTTC. Translating it yields CASSSPGLLGSYEQYF. This chain links TRBV25-1 with TRBJ2-5; TRBD2 might be the D (6 bases). The J call may be incorrect, as the DNA end agrees better with TRBJ2-7. Germline CDR1 MGHDK, CDR2 SYGVNS. CDR3 size: 16 residues.

The rearrangement uses TRBV15 and TRBJ1-2; 9 positions match TRBD1. The CDR3 is 15 residues long. Trimming removed 1 base from V and 4 bases from J; junction bases left unmatched: 4. Germline V gene lookup returns CDR1 LNHNV and CDR2 YYDKDF (reference sequence). The DNA of the CDR3 is TGTGCCACCAGCAGAGTCTCGACAGGGGGCTATGGCTACACCTTC. Its translation is CATSRVSTGGYGYTF.

V is TRBV30 and J is TRBJ2-1; TRBD2 agrees at 8 bases. V dropped 2 bases and J dropped 8; count of bases not matched to a gene: 5. Germline V gives CDR1 GTSNPN, CDR2 SVGIG (reference sequence). This CDR3 spans 13 amino acids. CDR3 nucleotides: TGTGCCTGGAGTACGGGAGGGTCGGATGAGCAGTTCTTC. This encodes CAWSTGGSDEQFF.

V and J are TRBV10-2 and TRBJ2-2; D call uncertain. CDR1 is WSHSY and CDR2 is SAAADI in the germline V gene. V shed 4 bases and J shed 4 bases, with 7 bases lying between them. The CDR3 is made up of 13 amino acids. CDR3 coding DNA: TGCGCCAGCAGTGCGGACCGCACCGGGGAGCTGTTTTTT. This codes for CASSADRTGELFF.

V and J are TRBV21-1 and TRBJ2-6. TRBV21-1 is tagged as a pseudogene. The CDR3 extends over 15 amino acids. CDR3 nucleotides: TGTGCCAGCAGCAAAGAAGGGTGCGGGGCCAACGTCCTGACTTTC. This codes for CASSKEGCGANVLTF.

The V call is TRBV7-9, the J call TRBJ2-1; D call uncertain. Trimming took off 5 bases at V and 0 bases at J, with 11 bases between the two ends. The CDR3 is made up of 15 amino acids. Per germline, CDR1 SEHNR and CDR2 FQNEAQ (reference sequence). The CDR3 spells CASSRPTVSYNEQFF. The CDR3 region has the DNA TGTGCCAGCAGCCGACCTACAGTCTCCTACAATGAGCAGTTCTTC.

CDR3 DNA sequence: TGTGCCAGCAACCAAGTGGACTTTCGCAACTATGGCTACACCTTC. It is translated as CASNQVDFRNYGYTF. The chain combines TRBV9 with TRBJ1-2; D remains unclear. V was shortened by 6 bases and J by 2 bases, with 17 bases between the two germline ends. Germline loops: CDR1 SGDLS, CDR2 YYNGEE. The length of the CDR3 is 15 residues.

This clone has more than one count but fewer than ten. This chain connects TRBV7-2 to TRBJ1-1; weak D call: TRBD1 (5 bases). The germline CDR1 and CDR2 sequences are SGHTA and FQGNSA. V dropped 2 bases and J dropped 0 bases, with 7 bases sitting between them. The length of the CDR3 is 14 residues. The CDR3 DNA reads as TGTGCCAGCAGCTTATGGGGCATGAACACTGAAGCTTTCTTT. Translating it yields CASSLWGMNTEAFF.

In DNA, the CDR3 is TGTGCCAGTAGTATTCGATCCTTAGCAAACACAGATACGCAGTATTTT. Its translation is CASSIRSLANTDTQYF. This sequence joins TRBV19 and TRBJ2-3, with D hard to call. Germline values: CDR1 LNHDA, CDR2 SQIVND (reference sequence). The V end was cut by 3 bases, the J end by 2 bases, with 15 bases between. CDR3 length: 16 amino acids.

The rearrangement joins TRBV29-1 to TRBJ2-4; the D call may be TRBD1 or TRBD2 (5 bases each). The CDR3 consists of 14 residues. Germline assignment: CDR1 SQVTM and CDR2 ANQGSEA. The germline V and J ends were trimmed by 5 bases and 1 base, with 12 bases remaining between them. The CDR3 DNA sequence: TGCAGCGTTACAGGTTGGGACGCCAAAAACATTCAGTACTTC. Encoded protein: CSVTGWDAKNIQYF.

The chain recombines TRBV30 with TRBJ1-4; 7 bases align to TRBD1. The V and J ends lost 5 bases and 8 bases, in that order; junction bases with no gene match: 11. This CDR3 is built from 14 residues. Germline-derived CDR1 and CDR2 are GTSNPN and SVGIG (reference sequence). In DNA, the CDR3 is TGTGCCTGGGGAGTGCCCCAGACAGGGGAAAAACTGTTTTTT. Its protein is CAWGVPQTGEKLFF. The full variable domain, in which reference TRBV30 and TRBJ1-4 provide the parts outside the CDR3, is SQTIHQWPATLVQPVGSPLSLECTVEGTSNPNLYWYRQAAGRGLQLLFYSVGIGQISSEVPQNLSASRPQDRQFILSSKKLLLSDSGFYLCAWGVPQTGEKLFFGSGTQLSVL.

This chain connects TRBV27 to TRBJ1-6; 7 bases are a match to TRBD1. CDR1 is MNHEY and CDR2 is SMNVEV in the germline V gene (reference sequence). V lost 5 bases and J lost 8; bases outside the gene matches: 15. CDR3 length: 17 amino acids. The CDR3 DNA is TGTGCCAGCAGTCCATGGACAGGCCTGGGAGGGGATTCACCCCTCCACTTT. Translation gives CASSPWTGLGGDSPLHF.

The CDR3, as DNA: TGTGCCTGCAAATTTACAGGGGGGGCTTTCTTT. Translation: CACKFTGGAFF. The genes are TRBV30 and TRBJ1-1, with TRBD1 identical over 8 bases. Trimming at V came to 6 bases and at J to 11 bases, leaving 8 bases not matched to a gene. This CDR3 is 11 amino acids long. Germline V gene data show CDR1 as GTSNPN and CDR2 as SVGIG (reference sequence).